This TCR beta chain was profiled in a study of CD8 T cells in ankylosing spondylitis. Study-level findings and limits: Characteristic, it appeared, of ankylosing spondylitis blood was a TCR beta motif of eight highly homologous variants.

About this clonotype itself: Antigen specificity is unknown.

V lost 3 bases, J lost 1 base, and 14 bases stayed unmatched. CDR3 length: 18 amino acids. Germline loops: CDR1 DFQATT, CDR2 SNEGSKA (reference sequence). Quantitative 5'-RACE with molecular barcodes generated TCR beta libraries. TCRdb itself ran the 5' RACE reads through MiXCR, one entry per CDR3 protein. The sample shows 650,000 to 800,000 distinct CDR3 sequences, about 20% of them seen only once. This chain links TRBV20-1 with TRBJ1-5; 8 bases agree with TRBD1. The receptor was isolated from a male donor with ankylosing spondylitis. Sequenced: blood, either unsorted or a sorted T cell fraction (not recorded which). CDR3 region: CSASRASGGARSNQPQHF. CDR3 DNA: TGCAGTGCTAGCAGAGCCTCAGGGGGCGCGAGGAGCAATCAGCCCCAGCATTTT.